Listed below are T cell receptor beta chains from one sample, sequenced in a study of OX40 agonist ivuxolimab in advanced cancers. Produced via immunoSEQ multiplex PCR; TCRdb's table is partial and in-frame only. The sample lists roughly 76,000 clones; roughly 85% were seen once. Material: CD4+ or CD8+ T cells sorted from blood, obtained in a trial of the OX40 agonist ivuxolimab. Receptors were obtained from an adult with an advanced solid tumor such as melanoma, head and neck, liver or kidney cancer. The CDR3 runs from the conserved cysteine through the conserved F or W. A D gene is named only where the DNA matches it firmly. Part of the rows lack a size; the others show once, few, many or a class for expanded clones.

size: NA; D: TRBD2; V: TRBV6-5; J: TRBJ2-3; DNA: TGTGCCAGCAGTTACTCATCGGGGGGAGAGGGAGATACGCAGTATTTT; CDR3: CASSYSSGGEGDTQYF
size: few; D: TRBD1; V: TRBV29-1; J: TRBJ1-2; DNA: TGCAGCGCCAGACAGGGGAGAGGTAACTATGGCTACACCTTC; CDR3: CSARQGRGNYGYTF
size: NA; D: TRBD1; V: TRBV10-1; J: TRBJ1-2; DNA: TGCGCCAGCAGTGATACCGGGACAGGGTATGGCGGCTACACCTTC; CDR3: CASSDTGTGYGGYTF
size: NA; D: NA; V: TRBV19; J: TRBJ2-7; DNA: TGTGCCAGTAGGCCGCGGGACAGCAATTACGAGCAGTACTTC; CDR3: CASRPRDSNYEQYF
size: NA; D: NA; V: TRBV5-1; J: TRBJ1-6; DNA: TGCGCCAGCAGCTTGGTGGGTGGCAGGGGCGATTCACCCCTCCACTTT; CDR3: CASSLVGGRGDSPLHF
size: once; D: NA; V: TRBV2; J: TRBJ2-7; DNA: TGTGCCAGCAGTGAGCGAGACGAGCAGTACTTC; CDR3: CASSERDEQYF
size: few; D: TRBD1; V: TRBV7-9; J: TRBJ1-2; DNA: TGTGCCAGCACCACAACAGGGGCGAATTTTTATGGCTACACCTTC; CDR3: CASTTTGANFYGYTF
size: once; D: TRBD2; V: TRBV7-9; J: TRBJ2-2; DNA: TGTGCCAGCAGCCCACCCATAATAGCGGGAGGGCCAAGCGGGGAGCTGTTTTTT; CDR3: CASSPPIIAGGPSGELFF
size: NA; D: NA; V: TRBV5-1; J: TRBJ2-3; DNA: TGCGCCAGCAGATCGAGGCCCACAGATACGCAGTATTTT; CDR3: CASRSRPTDTQYF
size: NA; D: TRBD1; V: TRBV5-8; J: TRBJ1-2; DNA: TGTGCCAGCAGCTCCGGATGGGGACAGGGTAGCAATGGCTACACCTTC; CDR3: CASSSGWGQGSNGYTF
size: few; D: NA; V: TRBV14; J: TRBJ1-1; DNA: TGTGCCAGCAGCTACCACAGAAACACTGAAGCTTTCTTT; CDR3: CASSYHRNTEAFF